This TCR beta chain was found in a study of HIV-infected patients and healthy controls (dated by TCRdb to the mid-2010s). In the study overall: CD4 counts rose modestly but significantly in most of the 16 patients after three months of therapy, yet stayed below normal ranges. The question the study tested was whether immune perturbation and reconstitution could be captured by deep TCR repertoire sequencing of small blood samples from HIV patients. The CD4:CD8 ratio rose slightly, whereas CD8 counts showed no consistent shift during early therapy. Patients lacked overall T-cell lymphocytopenia, and total CDR3 counts per chain did not differ significantly from controls. After a further year of therapy, viral load was undetectable in all patients, having already become undetectable in about 75% of the 16 patients by the second bleed.

Trimming removed 0 bases from V and 1 base from J; the gene matches leave 5 bases unexplained. CDR1 MNHEY and CDR2 SVGAGI are derived from the germline V gene. The CDR3 covers 16 residues, taking in both the cysteine and the phenylalanine. Just the 48-base CDR3 DNA is kept, in frame starting at base 1. Using SuperScript III with primers targeting the alpha and beta constant regions, around 530 ng of RNA was reverse transcribed. Separate libraries for the alpha and beta chains were generated through chain-specific third strand synthesis that incorporated multiplexing indices. The protocol used a single primer pair to amplify all rearrangements within a chain, which avoided primer bias, and attached molecular barcodes to each cDNA molecule. Purified cDNA was ligated with T4 RNA Ligase 1 onto a 5' RACE adapter bearing a random hexamer and the SP2 sequencing primer site. The authors primed second strand synthesis from the SP2 site with Phusion polymerase and used slow temperature ramps to favor optimal annealing. Two random hexamer sequences, both added before amplification and joined together, made up the 12-nucleotide barcode of each molecule. A brief initial PCR introduced P5 and P7 adapter elements together with a second index, and a roughly 25-cycle amplification PCR using P5s and P7 primers was subsequently performed. A total of about 27 PCR cycles were applied to the libraries, which were quantified on a Qubit, sized on a Bioanalyzer, and diluted to about 4 nM. Sequencing of the normalized libraries was performed on an Illumina MiSeq with 2 x 250 paired-end kits. Into about 10 ul Tris-Cl, the reverse transcription reactions were eluted following cleanup on MinElute columns. The adapter ligations were run for roughly 25 hours at 16 degrees C, and AMPure XP beads at a 1:1 ratio were afterwards used to clean them. For the original study's pipeline: Demultiplexed FASTQ files were processed with a modified Decombinator by which V, J, insert and barcode information was output. Sequences that shared a barcode but differed from the dominant sequence were discarded as errors, and original cDNA molecules were estimated by counting barcodes clustered at Levenshtein distance 3. The R packages ineq, vegan, igraph and RCytoscape were used for downstream analyses, together with IMGT nomenclature and CDR3 definitions. To avoid skew from clonal expansion, each TCR was counted once, and V gene usage was computed over distinct sequences. Within a donor, similarity networks joined unique CDR3 amino acid sequences in every case where two of them were separated by a single Levenshtein edit. Published HIV-specific CDR3s (fewer than 100 alpha, 702 beta) and CMV-specific CDR3s (more than twelve alpha, under 300 beta) were assembled and queried against the repertoires. It was shown by random subsampling to size-matched repertoires that the decreased diversity of patients was not caused by their lower sequence numbers. The public sequencing data were trimmed at Q25 with fastp and processed into clonotypes with MiXCR by TCRdb, which kept only in-frame beta chains. When rows share a CDR3 protein, they turn into one entry using the most common DNA and genes. In this record, the V and J calls reflect TCRdb's handling and not the investigators' own analysis. The sample yields roughly 3,200 distinct CDR3 sequences; roughly a fifth were counted once. The ten largest make up around 28% of the sample.

On this clonotype itself: No antigen is known for it. No much larger clonotype is one base removed from it; base qualities were not supplied.

Since whole blood was used without any cell fractionation, the repertoire reflected all peripheral T cells in unsorted form. For RNA extraction, a 2.5 ml sample of peripheral blood was drawn into Tempus tubes. The first sixteen eligible patients were processed from the enrolled HIV-infected adults, who had not yet received antiretroviral therapy and were about to begin treatment. Treatment interruptions were among the grounds for excluding patients from enrollment, as were febrile or AIDS-related illness, tumors, hepatitis B or C coinfection, immunomodulatory therapy and recent vaccination. Residual genomic DNA was removed with the TURBO-DNase kit and globin mRNA was depleted with GLOBINclear. Pretreatment blood from HIV-infected patients was collected just before antiretroviral therapy was started. Overall study outcomes, separate from this receptor: A major limit on how widely the findings apply, in the view of the authors, was that only sixteen HIV-infected individuals were processed. In the samples, alpha-beta chain pairing was left undetermined. During therapy, HIV-associated CDR3s significantly decreased in frequency, while CMV-associated CDR3s did not change significantly, though most became more frequent. Both the Jaccard index and the count of highly shared sequences showed that healthy controls shared more CDR3s between individuals than HIV+ patients did. Compared with controls, HIV-infected patients showed significantly different mean usage of eight alpha and eight beta V genes. Slight age and sex profile differences between the study cohorts did not explain the observed diversity differences. Roughly threefold more distinct CDR3s and higher Shannon diversity were observed in healthy control repertoires than in untreated HIV+ repertoires. MAIT cell alpha-chain CDR3s were found at high frequency in healthy controls but were severely depleted in HIV+ repertoires. In the study, no determination of donor HLA types was made. Significantly higher mean Gini indices were seen in HIV-infected repertoires than in controls, possibly reflecting oligoclonality. Differing numbers of distinct sequences in patients and controls hindered comparison, and size-matching assigned excessive weight to rare events in the HIV-infected data. In size-matched repertoire data, the apparent post-therapy recovery of the Gini index in HIV-infected patients was not replicated. The use of whole blood limited sequencing depth and precluded separation of the dynamics of distinct T-cell subpopulations.

The chain joins TRBV6-5 to TRBJ1-2, with 7 middle bases fitting TRBD1. This clonotype was obtained from an adult with HIV infection. This sample comprised blood, obtained before antiretroviral therapy. The DNA sequence follows: TGTGCCAGCAGTTACTCGAGGACAGGCTTTAACTATGGCTACACCTTC. Its coded protein is CASSYSRTGFNYGYTF.